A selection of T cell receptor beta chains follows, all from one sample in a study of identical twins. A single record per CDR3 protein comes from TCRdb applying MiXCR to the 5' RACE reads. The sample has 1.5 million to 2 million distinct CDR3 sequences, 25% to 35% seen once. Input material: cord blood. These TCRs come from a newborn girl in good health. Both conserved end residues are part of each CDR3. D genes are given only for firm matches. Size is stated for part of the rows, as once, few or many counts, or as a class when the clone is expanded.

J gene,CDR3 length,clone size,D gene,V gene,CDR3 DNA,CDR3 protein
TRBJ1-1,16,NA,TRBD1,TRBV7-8,TGTGCCAGCAGCGGACACCAACAGGGGTCGAACACTGAAGCTTTCTTT,CASSGHQQGSNTEAFF
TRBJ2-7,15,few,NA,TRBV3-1,TGTGCCAGCAGCCAAGAGTCGAGGGTTACCTACGAGCAGTACTTC,CASSQESRVTYEQYF
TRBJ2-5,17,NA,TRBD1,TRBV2,TGTGCCAGCAGTGTGTCGCGGGACAGGGGGTTCCAAGAGACCCAGTACTTC,CASSVSRDRGFQETQYF
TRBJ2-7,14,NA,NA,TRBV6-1,TGTGCCAGCAGGTCGCTCCAGGGAGACTACGAGCAGTACTTC,CASRSLQGDYEQYF
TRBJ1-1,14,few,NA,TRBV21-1,TGTGCCAGCAGCAAAGAGACAGGGAACACTGAAGCTTTCTTT,CASSKETGNTEAFF
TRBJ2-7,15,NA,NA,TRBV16,TGTGCCAGCAGTCAGCCGGGACGGAGCTCCTACGAGCAGTACTTC,CASSQPGRSSYEQYF
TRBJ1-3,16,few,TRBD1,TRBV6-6,TGTGCCAGCAGCCAACAGGGGGCCTTCTCTGGAAACACCATATATTTT,CASSQQGAFSGNTIYF
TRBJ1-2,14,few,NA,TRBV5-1,TGCGCCAGCAGCGTAACCGGCCTAGACTATGGCTACACCTTC,CASSVTGLDYGYTF
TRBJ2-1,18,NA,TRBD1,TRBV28,TGTGCCAGCAGTTTGCTCGGACAGGGGCCAAAACCCTGCAATGAGCAGTTCTTC,CASSLLGQGPKPCNEQFF
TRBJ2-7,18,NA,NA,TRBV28,TGTGCCAGCAGTTTATTTGGTCGGATTGGGGCCCACTCCTACGAGCAGTACTTC,CASSLFGRIGAHSYEQYF
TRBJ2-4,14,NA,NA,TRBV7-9,TGTGCCAGCAGCACTCGCCTAGCCAAAAACATTCAGTACTTC,CASSTRLAKNIQYF
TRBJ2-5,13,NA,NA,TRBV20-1,TGCAGTGCTACCCGAGGTACCCAAGAGACCCAGTACTTC,CSATRGTQETQYF
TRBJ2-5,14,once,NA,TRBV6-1,TGTGCCAGCAGTGAATCCGGGGGTACAGAGACCCAGTACTTC,CASSESGGTETQYF
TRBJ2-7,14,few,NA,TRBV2,TGTGCCAGCAGTGCCTCGGACAGCTCCTACGAGCAGTACTTC,CASSASDSSYEQYF
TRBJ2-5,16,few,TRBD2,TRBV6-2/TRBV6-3,TGTGCCAGCAGTTACCCGGGGACTAGCGGAAACAATGAGCAGTACTTC,CASSYPGTSGNNEQYF
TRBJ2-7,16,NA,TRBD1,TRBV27,TGTGCCAGCAGTTTATCGAAGGGACAGGGGACCTACGAGCAGTACTTC,CASSLSKGQGTYEQYF
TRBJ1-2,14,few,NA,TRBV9,TGTGCCAGCAGCGTAGGAACGGATAGCTATGGCTACACCTTC,CASSVGTDSYGYTF
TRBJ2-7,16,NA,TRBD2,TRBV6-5,TGTGCCAGCAGTACCTGGGGGACTAGCGGCTACAATGAGCAGTACTTC,CASSTWGTSGYNEQYF
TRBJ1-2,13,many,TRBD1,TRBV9,TGTGCCAGCAGCGGGACAGGCTTCTATGGCTACACCTTC,CASSGTGFYGYTF
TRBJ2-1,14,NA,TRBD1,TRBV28,TGTGCCAGTACTAGACAGGGCCTCAGGGATGAGCGGTTCTTC,CASTRQGLRDERFF
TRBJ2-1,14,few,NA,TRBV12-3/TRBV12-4,TGTGCCAGCAGTCCCGGGACTCTCAACAATGAGCAGTTCTTC,CASSPGTLNNEQFF
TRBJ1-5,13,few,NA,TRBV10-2,TGCGCCAGCCTTGGACAGAACAATCAGCCCCAGCATTTT,CASLGQNNQPQHF
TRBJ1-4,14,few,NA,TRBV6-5,TGTGCCAGCAGTTTGACAGGAGATAATGAAAAACTGTTTTTT,CASSLTGDNEKLFF
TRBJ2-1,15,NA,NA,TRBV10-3,TGTGCCATCAGTGAGAGGAGCGCCTCCTACAATGAGCAGTTCTTC,CAISERSASYNEQFF
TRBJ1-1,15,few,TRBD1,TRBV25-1,TGTGCCAGCCCGGACAGGGCGAAGGAGGACACTGAAGCTTTCTTT,CASPDRAKEDTEAFF
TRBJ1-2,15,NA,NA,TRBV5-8,TGTGCCAGCAGCTTGTATTCGGCGGGGAACTATGGCTACACCTTC,CASSLYSAGNYGYTF
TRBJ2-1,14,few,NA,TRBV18,TGTGCCAGCTCACGCGCCTCAGGGTCTAATGAGCAGTTCTTC,CASSRASGSNEQFF
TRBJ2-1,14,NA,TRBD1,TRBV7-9,TGTGCCAGCACGGGGACAGGGGTCTACAATGAGCAGTTCTTC,CASTGTGVYNEQFF
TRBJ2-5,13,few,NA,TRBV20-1,TGCAGTGCTGAATCTAGGGTGGTGGAGACCCAGTACTTC,CSAESRVVETQYF
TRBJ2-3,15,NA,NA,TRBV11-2,TGTGCCAGCAGCTTAGCTAGGCAGGGAATAGATACGCAGTATTTT,CASSLARQGIDTQYF
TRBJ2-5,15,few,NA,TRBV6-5,TGTGCCAGCAGTTACTCGAGGCCCGAAGGGGAGACCCAGTACTTC,CASSYSRPEGETQYF
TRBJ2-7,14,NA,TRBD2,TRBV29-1,TGCAGCGCCGGACTAGCGGGAGTCTACAATGAGCAGTACTTC,CSAGLAGVYNEQYF
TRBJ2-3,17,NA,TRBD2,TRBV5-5,TGTGCCAGCAGCCTACCGGGACTAGCGGGAGTTGGGGATACGCAGTATTTT,CASSLPGLAGVGDTQYF
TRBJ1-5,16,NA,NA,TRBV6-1,TGTGCCAGCAGTGATCCCCACAGGTTCGGTAATCAGCCCCAGCATTTT,CASSDPHRFGNQPQHF
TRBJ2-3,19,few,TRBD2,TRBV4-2,TGTGCCAGCAGCCACCCCGGACTAGCGGGTGGTTTAAGAACAGATACGCAGTATTTT,CASSHPGLAGGLRTDTQYF
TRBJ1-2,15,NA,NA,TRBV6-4,TGTGCCAGCAGTGTTAATCCGGGGGGCGACTATGGCTACACCTTC,CASSVNPGGDYGYTF
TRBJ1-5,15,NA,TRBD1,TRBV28,TGTGCCAGCAGCGAAACAGGGGATGGCAATCAGCCCCAGCATTTT,CASSETGDGNQPQHF
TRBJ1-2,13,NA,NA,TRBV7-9,TGTGCCAGCAGCTTTCTGGGATTCTATGGCTACACCTTC,CASSFLGFYGYTF
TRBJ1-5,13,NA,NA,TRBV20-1,TGCAGTGCTCCCGGACAGTTCAGGCAGCCCCAGCATTTT,CSAPGQFRQPQHF
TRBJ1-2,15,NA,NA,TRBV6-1,TGTGCCAGCAGTCCTCTCCGGACAGCTCCGGGGGGCTACACCTTC,CASSPLRTAPGGYTF
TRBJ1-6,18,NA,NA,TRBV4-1,TGCGCCAGCAGCCGACAACCGGTGCGGGGATCCTATAATTCACCCCTCCACTTT,CASSRQPVRGSYNSPLHF
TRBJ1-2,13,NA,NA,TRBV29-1,TGCAGCGTTGACTCGGGGATTCGCTATGGCTACACCTTC,CSVDSGIRYGYTF
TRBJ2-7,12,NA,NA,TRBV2,TGTGCCAGCAGCTGGGAGAGAGACGAGCAGTACTTC,CASSWERDEQYF
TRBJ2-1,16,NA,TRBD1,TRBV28,TGTGCCAGCAGTTTACTGGACAGGGTCCTATACAATGAGCAGTTCTTC,CASSLLDRVLYNEQFF
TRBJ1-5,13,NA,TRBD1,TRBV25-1,TGTGCCAGCAGTGTAGGCAGGGGGCGGCCCCAGCATTTT,CASSVGRGRPQHF